The 27 T cell receptor beta chains reported below all come from one sample, sequenced in a study of technical replicates of blood from a handful of donors. Measured with immunoSEQ multiplex PCR; TCRdb has only the in-frame clones, and not every one. The data hold about 13,000 clones, with roughly 77% observed a single time. Sequencing used PBMCs. All receptors come from a human donor in good health.

The chain carries TRBV18 and TRBJ2-7; TRBD1 matches 9 bases. The CDR3 spans 14 residues. Germline loops: CDR1 KGHSH, CDR2 LQKENI. V lost 5 bases, J lost 2 bases, and 4 bases stayed unmatched. CDR3 nucleotides: TGTGCCAGCTCATTAGGGACAGGGACCTACGAGCAGTACTTC. Amino acid sequence: CASSLGTGTYEQYF.

This clone was picked up one time. The chain employs TRBV19 and TRBJ2-3, with 10 bases lining up with TRBD2. Losses at the gene ends were 4 bases for V and 4 bases for J; bases not matched to a gene: 8. This CDR3 has 16 residues. The germline gives CDR1 LNHDA, CDR2 SQIVND (reference sequence). The CDR3: CASSRAGGRAADTQYF. The CDR3 region has the DNA TGTGCCAGTAGTAGAGCGGGAGGGCGAGCCGCAGATACGCAGTATTTT.

This rearrangement joins TRBV4-1 to TRBJ1-4; 10 positions agree with TRBD1. V was clipped by 0 bases and J by 0 bases; unmatched bases: 7. CDR1 MGHRA and CDR2 YSYEKL come from the germline V gene. The length of the CDR3 is 19 residues. CDR3 protein: CASSQDTGGTGATNEKLFF. CDR3 nucleotides: TGCGCCAGCAGCCAAGATACCGGTGGGACAGGGGCAACTAATGAAAAACTGTTTTTT.

The chain joins TRBV19 to TRBJ2-7, with D perhaps matching TRBD2 (6 bases). CDR1 and CDR2 from the germline V gene are LNHDA and SQIVND (reference sequence). V shed 8 bases and J shed 7 bases, with 18 bases lying between them. The CDR3 contains 13 residues. DNA of the CDR3: TGTGCCAGTTCCGGGACCATCGCGGGGGAGCAGTACTTC. Amino acids: CASSGTIAGEQYF.

The sample holds one count of this clone. The V and J genes are TRBV19 and TRBJ2-4; the D gene is possibly TRBD2 (6 bases). Deletions cut 3 bases from V and 5 bases from J, with 14 bases between. The germline gives CDR1 LNHDA, CDR2 SQIVND (reference sequence). The CDR3 has 15 amino acids. The CDR3 nucleotides are TGTGCCAGTAGTATTCAAGGAGCGGGCGAAAACATTCAGTACTTC. Translated: CASSIQGAGENIQYF. Full variable domain (missing parts from reference TRBV19 and TRBJ2-4): DGGITQSPKYLFRKEGQNVTLSCEQNLNHDAMYWYRQDPGQGLRLIYYSQIVNDFQKGDIAEGYSVSREKKESFPLTVTSAQKNPTAFYLCASSIQGAGENIQYFGAGTRLSVL.

The chain links TRBV5-1 to TRBJ1-3; D is ambiguous. This CDR3 has 15 amino acids. The germline V gene has CDR1 SGHRS and CDR2 YFSETQ. V dropped 0 bases and J dropped 7 bases, with 14 bases sitting between them. The CDR3 loop reads CASSLGRTVGNTIYF. Here the CDR3 DNA reads TGCGCCAGCAGCTTGGGGCGAACCGTCGGGAACACCATATATTTT.

V gene TRBV6-1 combines with J gene TRBJ1-4, with 7 bases identical to TRBD1. Looked up from germline, CDR1 is MNHNS and CDR2 is SASEGT. The CDR3 extends over 15 amino acids. Unmatched junction bases numbered 10, after V lost 6 bases and J lost 6 bases. Here the CDR3 DNA reads TGTGCCAGCAGGTCCTCAAACAGGGGAGATGAAAAACTGTTTTTT. It is translated as CASRSSNRGDEKLFF.

The CDR3 reads CASGLVIPQGRLAEAFF. The CDR3 nucleotides read TGTGCTAGTGGTTTGGTTATACCACAGGGGCGATTAGCTGAAGCTTTCTTT. The chain is built from TRBV12-5 and TRBJ1-1; 7 bases agree with TRBD1. Germline V gives CDR1 LGHNT, CDR2 FRNRAP. This CDR3 spans 17 amino acids. The ends lost 0 bases at V and 6 bases at J; junction bases unmatched: 13.

The chain links TRBV2 to TRBJ2-5; 12 nucleotides align to TRBD2. Germline trimming cut 2 bases from V and 14 bases from J; bases unmatched to any gene: 9. Germline CDR1 reads SNHLY; CDR2 reads FYNNEI. The CDR3 covers 14 residues. CDR3 residues: CASSETSGRPPGYF. Written as DNA, the CDR3 is TGTGCCAGCAGTGAAACTAGCGGGAGGCCCCCCGGATACTTC.

The rearrangement links TRBV5-1 to TRBJ2-7, with TRBD2 identical over 7 bases. V shed 0 bases, J shed 0 bases, and the junction held 15 bases outside the gene matches. Germline CDR1 SGHRS, CDR2 YFSETQ. CDR3 length: 19 amino acids. CDR3 loop: CASSLAWGAGYQFSYEQYF. The CDR3, as DNA: TGCGCCAGCAGCTTGGCCTGGGGAGCGGGGTATCAATTCTCCTACGAGCAGTACTTC.

The chain couples TRBV11-2 to TRBJ2-2, with 8 bases identical to TRBD2. The CDR3 runs 16 residues. Germline V gene data show CDR1 as SGHAT and CDR2 as FQNNGV. V trimming: 1 base; J trimming: 4 bases; junction bases outside the gene matches: 5. CDR3: CASSLGAGAVTGELFF. The DNA of the CDR3 is TGTGCCAGCAGCTTAGGAGCGGGAGCGGTCACCGGGGAGCTGTTTTTT.

This clone was counted a few times. The V and J genes are TRBV30 and TRBJ2-5; D perhaps matches TRBD1 (6 bases). Trimming stripped 2 bases from V and 7 bases from J, with 14 bases between. This CDR3 is built from 13 residues. Germline CDR1 reads GTSNPN; CDR2 reads SVGIG (reference sequence). CDR3 region: CAWSRVGAGTQYF. The CDR3 DNA follows: TGTGCCTGGAGTCGGGTGGGGGCCGGGACCCAGTACTTC.

The chain combines TRBV2 with TRBJ1-1, with D unclear. This CDR3 has 15 amino acids. The V gene's germline CDR1 is SNHLY and CDR2 FYNNEI. Trimming removed 7 bases at V and 3 bases at J, with 18 bases between. The CDR3 nucleotides are TGTGCCAGCACTACCCTCAAGGGAGGTCACACTGAAGCTTTCTTT. Translating it yields CASTTLKGGHTEAFF.

The chain recombines TRBV10-3 with TRBJ2-2; 11 bases map to TRBD1. The germline V gene has CDR1 ENHRY and CDR2 SYGVKD. The V gene end was trimmed by 6 bases and the J gene end by 3 bases; junction bases not matched to a gene: 3. This CDR3 has 15 amino acids. The CDR3 sequence is CAIREGQGDTGELFF. CDR3 in DNA: TGTGCCATCAGGGAGGGACAGGGGGACACCGGGGAGCTGTTTTTT.

The V call is TRBV11-2, the J call TRBJ2-5; possible D gene TRBD1, 6 bases. With 3 bases removed from V and 2 bases from J, the gap between germline ends came to 13 bases. Germline V gives CDR1 SGHAT, CDR2 FQNNGV. This CDR3 comprises 15 residues. CDR3 region: CASSFQGTGQETQYF. The CDR3 coding sequence is TGTGCCAGCAGCTTTCAGGGGACGGGTCAAGAGACCCAGTACTTC.

The chain recombines TRBV10-2 with TRBJ1-5; D unresolved. The germline V and J ends were trimmed by 2 bases and 3 bases, with 8 bases remaining between them. CDR1 and CDR2 from the germline V gene are WSHSY and SAAADI. CDR3 length equals 14 residues. CDR3 loop: CASSEVEHNQPQHF. The CDR3 region has the DNA TGCGCCAGCAGTGAGGTGGAGCACAATCAGCCCCAGCATTTT.

This rearrangement joins TRBV7-6 to TRBJ2-7; D perhaps matches TRBD2 (6 bases). The CDR3 spans 16 residues. With 2 bases removed from V and 7 bases from J, the gap between germline ends came to 21 bases. The V gene's germline CDR1 is SGHVS and CDR2 FNYEAQ. For the CDR3, the DNA is TGTGCCAGCAGCTTAAATGGAGGGCAGGGCCAAGGGGAGCAGTACTTC. It codes for CASSLNGGQGQGEQYF.

This chain joins TRBV30 and TRBJ2-7, with TRBD2 identical over 8 bases. J gave up 6 bases and V 0 bases, and 7 bases lay outside the gene matches. The germline gives CDR1 GTSNPN, CDR2 SVGIG (reference sequence). There are 14 residues in the CDR3. This chain's CDR3 is CAWSVGGAESEQYF. CDR3 DNA: TGTGCCTGGAGTGTCGGGGGGGCCGAGAGCGAGCAGTACTTC.

CDR3 in amino acids: CASSLEGATDTQYF. As DNA, the CDR3 is TGTGCCAGCAGCTTAGAGGGGGCCACAGATACGCAGTATTTT. The rearrangement links TRBV11-2 to TRBJ2-3; possibly TRBD1 for D (6 bases). Trimming stripped 0 bases from V and 2 bases from J, with 6 bases between. The CDR3 sequence is 14 residues long. From germline, CDR1 is SGHAT and CDR2 FQNNGV.

The V and J genes are TRBV27 and TRBJ1-3; 7 bases are a match to TRBD1. The V and J ends lost 4 bases and 1 base, in that order; junction bases with no gene match: 10. CDR1 is MNHEY, CDR2 SMNVEV, per germline (reference sequence). This CDR3 has 17 amino acids. The CDR3 nucleotides read TGTGCCAGCAGTTCTCGACAGGGAGGAATATCTGGAAACACCATATATTTT. Amino acid sequence: CASSSRQGGISGNTIYF.

The chain carries TRBV4-1 and TRBJ2-1; TRBD2 matches 9 bases. The V gene end was trimmed by 0 bases and the J gene end by 15 bases; junction bases not matched to a gene: 6. Looked up from germline, CDR1 is MGHRA and CDR2 is YSYEKL. There are 13 residues in the CDR3. CDR3 region: CASSQDRGLAVFF. Written as DNA, the CDR3 is TGCGCCAGCAGCCAAGATAGGGGACTAGCAGTGTTCTTC.

The gene calls are TRBV21-1 and TRBJ2-7; TRBD1, the table's D call, lacks a check against the DNA. TRBV21-1 counts as a pseudogene. The CDR3 is made up of 13 amino acids. CDR3 bases: TGTGCCAGCAGCCCTCGACAGAGCTACGAGCAGTACTTC. The encoded protein is CASSPRQSYEQYF.

The CDR3: CASSSGWGRSGNTIYF. The CDR3, as DNA: TGTGCCAGCAGTAGCGGATGGGGGCGTTCTGGAAACACCATATATTTT. V and J are TRBV28 and TRBJ1-3, with TRBD1 as a possible D gene (6 bases). The germline CDR1 and CDR2 sequences are MDHEN and SYDVKM. The CDR3 contains 16 residues. Trimming shortened V by 5 bases and J by 1 base, and 15 bases separated the two germline ends.

This CDR3 reads CASSRRTGYSGNTIYF. CDR3 DNA: TGTGCCAGCAGCCGCCGGACAGGCTACTCTGGAAACACCATATATTTT. The rearrangement joins TRBV13 to TRBJ1-3; 7 positions match TRBD1. V lost 5 bases to trimming and J lost 0 bases; unmatched junction nucleotides: 7. This CDR3 region has 16 residues. Germline CDR1 PRHDT, CDR2 FYEKMQ (reference sequence).

The CDR3 DNA is TGTGCCAGCAGCTTGGAACTCAACCTAGGGGACACTGAAGCTTTCTTT. It translates to CASSLELNLGDTEAFF. The chain has TRBV5-8 and TRBJ1-1; a possible D gene is TRBD1 (5 bases). The CDR3 extends over 16 amino acids. V was clipped by 0 bases and J by 3 bases, with 15 bases between them. Looked up from germline, CDR1 is SGHTS and CDR2 is YDEGEE.

The chain couples TRBV19 to TRBJ1-2, with 10 bases that match TRBD1. This CDR3 contains 14 residues. The V gene's germline CDR1 is LNHDA and CDR2 SQIVND (reference sequence). V was clipped by 8 bases and J by 2 bases; unmatched bases: 5. The CDR3 nucleotides read TGTGCCAGTTTACCGGGACAGGGGAACTATGGCTACACCTTC. It yields the protein CASLPGQGNYGYTF.

The chain couples TRBV7-9 to TRBJ2-7; D may be TRBD1 (5 bases). V dropped 5 bases and J dropped 4 bases, with 18 bases sitting between them. Germline V gene sequence: CDR1 SEHNR, CDR2 FQNEAQ (reference sequence). The CDR3 is 15 amino acids. The CDR3 bases are TGTGCCAGCAGCCCTCGGCAGGGATCACATTACGAGCAGTACTTC. Translated: CASSPRQGSHYEQYF.